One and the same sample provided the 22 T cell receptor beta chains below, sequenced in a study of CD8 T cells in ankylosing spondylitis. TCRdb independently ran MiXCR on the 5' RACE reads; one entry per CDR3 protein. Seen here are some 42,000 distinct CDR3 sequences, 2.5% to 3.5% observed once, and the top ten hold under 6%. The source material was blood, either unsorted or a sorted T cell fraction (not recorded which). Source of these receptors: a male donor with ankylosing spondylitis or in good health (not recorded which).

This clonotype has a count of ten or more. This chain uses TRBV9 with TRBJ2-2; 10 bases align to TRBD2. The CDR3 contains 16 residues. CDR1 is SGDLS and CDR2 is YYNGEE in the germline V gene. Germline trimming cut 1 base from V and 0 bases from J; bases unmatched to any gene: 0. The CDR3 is CASSVLAGANTGELFF. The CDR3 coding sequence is TGTGCCAGCAGCGTACTAGCGGGGGCGAACACCGGGGAGCTGTTTTTT. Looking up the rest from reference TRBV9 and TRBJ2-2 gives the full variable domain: DSGVTQTPKHLITATGQRVTLRCSPRSGDLSVYWYQQSLDQGLQFLIQYYNGEERAKGNILERFSAQQFPDLHSELNLSSLELGDSALYFCASSVLAGANTGELFFGEGSRLTVL.

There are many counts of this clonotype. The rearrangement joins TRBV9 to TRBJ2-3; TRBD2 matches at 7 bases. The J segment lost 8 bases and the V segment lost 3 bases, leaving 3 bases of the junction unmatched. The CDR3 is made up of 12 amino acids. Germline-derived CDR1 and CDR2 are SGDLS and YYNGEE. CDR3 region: CASSGVAGTQYF. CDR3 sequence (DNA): TGTGCCAGCAGCGGAGTAGCGGGTACGCAGTATTTT.

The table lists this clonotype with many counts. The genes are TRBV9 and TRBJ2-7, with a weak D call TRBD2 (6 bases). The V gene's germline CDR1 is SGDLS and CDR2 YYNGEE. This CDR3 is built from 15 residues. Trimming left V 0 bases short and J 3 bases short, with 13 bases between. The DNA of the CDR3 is TGTGCCAGCAGCGTAGGTCAACTAGCTTTCTACGAGCAGTACTTC. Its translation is CASSVGQLAFYEQYF.

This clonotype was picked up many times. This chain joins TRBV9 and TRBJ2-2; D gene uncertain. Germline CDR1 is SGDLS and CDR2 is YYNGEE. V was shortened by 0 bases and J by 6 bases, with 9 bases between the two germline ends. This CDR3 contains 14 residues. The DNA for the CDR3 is TGTGCCAGCAGCGTAGTGAGCGAGGCCGGGGAGCTGTTTTTT. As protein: CASSVVSEAGELFF.

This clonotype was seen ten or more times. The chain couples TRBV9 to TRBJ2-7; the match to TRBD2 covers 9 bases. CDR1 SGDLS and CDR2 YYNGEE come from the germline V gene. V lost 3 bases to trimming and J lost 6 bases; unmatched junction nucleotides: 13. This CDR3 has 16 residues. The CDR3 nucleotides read TGTGCCAGCAGCGCGCCGAGTAGCGGGAGATCCGCCGAGCAGTACTTC. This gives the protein CASSAPSSGRSAEQYF.

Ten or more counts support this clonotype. CDR3 amino acids: CASTSGTYNEQFF. In DNA form, the CDR3 reads TGTGCCAGCACTAGCGGAACCTACAATGAGCAGTTCTTC. This sequence joins TRBV9 and TRBJ2-1; 7 bases align to TRBD2. The CDR3 length is 13 residues. J lost 2 bases, V lost 6 bases, and 2 bases had no gene match. Germline V gene data show CDR1 as SGDLS and CDR2 as YYNGEE.

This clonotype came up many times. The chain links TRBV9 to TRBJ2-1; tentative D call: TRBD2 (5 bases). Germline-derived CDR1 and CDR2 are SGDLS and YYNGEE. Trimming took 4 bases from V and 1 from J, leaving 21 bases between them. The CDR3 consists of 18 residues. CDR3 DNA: TGTGCCAGCAGCTCGACGGGATCCCCGACCCGATCCTACAATGAGCAGTTCTTC. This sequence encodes CASSSTGSPTRSYNEQFF.

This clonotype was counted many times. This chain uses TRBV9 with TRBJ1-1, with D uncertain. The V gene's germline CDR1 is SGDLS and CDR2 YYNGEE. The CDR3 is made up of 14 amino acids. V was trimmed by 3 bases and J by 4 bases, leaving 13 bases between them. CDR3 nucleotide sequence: TGTGCCAGCAGCGCTGAACGTTGGGGCACTGAAGCTTTCTTT. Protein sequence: CASSAERWGTEAFF.

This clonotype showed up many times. CDR3 DNA sequence: TGTGCCAGCAGCCCCCAGGTATCCACAGATACGCAGTATTTT. Translation gives CASSPQVSTDTQYF. J is TRBJ2-3 and V is TRBV9; D gene uncertain. Between the trimmed V and J ends, which lost 4 bases and 2 bases, there was a span of 11 bases. Germline assignment: CDR1 SGDLS and CDR2 YYNGEE. The CDR3 sequence is 14 residues long.

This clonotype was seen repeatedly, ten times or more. This chain's CDR3 is CASSAPLGRSSYNEQFF. The CDR3 DNA follows: TGTGCCAGCAGCGCGCCCCTGGGAAGAAGCTCCTACAATGAGCAGTTCTTC. The chain joins TRBV9 to TRBJ2-1; no clear D. V lost 3 bases and J 0 bases, leaving 16 bases between the germline ends. The V gene's germline CDR1 is SGDLS and CDR2 YYNGEE. The CDR3 contains 17 residues.

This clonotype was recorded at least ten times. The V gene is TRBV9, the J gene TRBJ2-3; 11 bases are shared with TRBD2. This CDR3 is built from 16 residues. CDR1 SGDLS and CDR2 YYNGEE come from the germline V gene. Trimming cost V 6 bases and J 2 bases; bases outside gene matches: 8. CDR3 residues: CASTSGLAGPTDTQYF. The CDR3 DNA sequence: TGTGCCAGCACCTCCGGACTAGCGGGTCCCACAGATACGCAGTATTTT.

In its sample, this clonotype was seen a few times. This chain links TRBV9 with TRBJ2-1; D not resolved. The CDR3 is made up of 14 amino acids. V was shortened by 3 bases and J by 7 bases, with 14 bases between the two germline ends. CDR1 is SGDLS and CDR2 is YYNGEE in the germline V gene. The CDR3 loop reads CASSALGFSNEQFF. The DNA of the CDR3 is TGTGCCAGCAGCGCTCTAGGGTTCTCGAATGAGCAGTTCTTC.

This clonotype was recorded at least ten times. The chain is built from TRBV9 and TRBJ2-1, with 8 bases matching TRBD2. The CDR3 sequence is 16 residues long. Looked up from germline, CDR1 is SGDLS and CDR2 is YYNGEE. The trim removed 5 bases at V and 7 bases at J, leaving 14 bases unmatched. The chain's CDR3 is CASSTQPGLDVNEQFF. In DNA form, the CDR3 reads TGTGCCAGCAGTACTCAACCGGGACTAGACGTTAATGAGCAGTTCTTC.

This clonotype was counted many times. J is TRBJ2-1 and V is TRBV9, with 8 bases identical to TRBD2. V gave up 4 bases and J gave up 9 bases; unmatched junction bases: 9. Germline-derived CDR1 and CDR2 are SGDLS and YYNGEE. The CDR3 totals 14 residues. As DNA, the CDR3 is TGTGCCAGCAGCTCTAGCGGGCGGCGGGCTGAGCAGTTCTTC. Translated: CASSSSGRRAEQFF.

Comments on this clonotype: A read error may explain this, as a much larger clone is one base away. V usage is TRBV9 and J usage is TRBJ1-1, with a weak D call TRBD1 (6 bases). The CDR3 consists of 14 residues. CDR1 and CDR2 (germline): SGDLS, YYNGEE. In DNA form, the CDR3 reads TGTGCCAGCAGCCTAACGGGGGGGGACACTGAAGCTGTCTTT. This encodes CASSLTGGDTEAVF.

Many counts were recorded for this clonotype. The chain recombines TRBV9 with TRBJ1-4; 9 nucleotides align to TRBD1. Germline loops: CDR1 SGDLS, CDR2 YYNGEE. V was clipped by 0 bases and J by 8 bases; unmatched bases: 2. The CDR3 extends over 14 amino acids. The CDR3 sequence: CASSVGTGEEKLFF. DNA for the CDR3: TGTGCCAGCAGCGTAGGGACAGGGGAGGAAAAACTGTTTTTT.

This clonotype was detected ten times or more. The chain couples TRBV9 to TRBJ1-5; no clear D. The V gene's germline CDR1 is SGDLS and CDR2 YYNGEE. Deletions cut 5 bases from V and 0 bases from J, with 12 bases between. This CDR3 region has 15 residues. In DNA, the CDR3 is TGTGCCAGCAGTCTCTCGGGGAGTAGCAATCAGCCCCAGCATTTT. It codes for CASSLSGSSNQPQHF.

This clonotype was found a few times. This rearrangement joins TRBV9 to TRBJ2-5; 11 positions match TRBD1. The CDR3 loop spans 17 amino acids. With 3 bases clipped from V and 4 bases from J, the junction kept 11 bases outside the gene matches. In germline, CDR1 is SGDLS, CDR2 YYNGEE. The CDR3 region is CASSATIRTGGGETQYF. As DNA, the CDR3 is TGTGCCAGCAGCGCCACGATCCGGACAGGGGGCGGAGAGACCCAGTACTTC.

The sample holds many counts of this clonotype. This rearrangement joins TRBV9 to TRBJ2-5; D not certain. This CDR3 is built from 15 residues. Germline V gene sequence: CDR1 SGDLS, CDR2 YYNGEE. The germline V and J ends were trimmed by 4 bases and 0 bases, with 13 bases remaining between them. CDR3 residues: CASSTRGGNQETQYF. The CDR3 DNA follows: TGTGCCAGCAGCACGAGAGGTGGAAACCAAGAGACCCAGTACTTC. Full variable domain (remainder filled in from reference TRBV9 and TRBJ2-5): DSGVTQTPKHLITATGQRVTLRCSPRSGDLSVYWYQQSLDQGLQFLIQYYNGEERAKGNILERFSAQQFPDLHSELNLSSLELGDSALYFCASSTRGGNQETQYFGPGTRLLVL.

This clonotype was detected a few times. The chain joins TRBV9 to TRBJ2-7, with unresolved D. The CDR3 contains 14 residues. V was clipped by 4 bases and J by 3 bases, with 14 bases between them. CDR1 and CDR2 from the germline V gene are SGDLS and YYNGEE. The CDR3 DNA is TGTGCCAGCAGCCCCCACGTAGGTTTCTACGAGCAGTACTTC. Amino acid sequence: CASSPHVGFYEQYF. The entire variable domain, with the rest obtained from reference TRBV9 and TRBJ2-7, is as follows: DSGVTQTPKHLITATGQRVTLRCSPRSGDLSVYWYQQSLDQGLQFLIQYYNGEERAKGNILERFSAQQFPDLHSELNLSSLELGDSALYFCASSPHVGFYEQYFGPGTRLTVT.

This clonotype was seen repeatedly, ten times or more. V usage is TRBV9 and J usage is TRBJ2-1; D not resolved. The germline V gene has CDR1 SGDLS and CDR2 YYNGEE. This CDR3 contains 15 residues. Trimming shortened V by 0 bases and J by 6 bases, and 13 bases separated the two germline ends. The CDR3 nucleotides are TGTGCCAGCAGCGTAGTCGGAAGTGGGTCCAATGAGCAGTTCTTC. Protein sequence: CASSVVGSGSNEQFF.

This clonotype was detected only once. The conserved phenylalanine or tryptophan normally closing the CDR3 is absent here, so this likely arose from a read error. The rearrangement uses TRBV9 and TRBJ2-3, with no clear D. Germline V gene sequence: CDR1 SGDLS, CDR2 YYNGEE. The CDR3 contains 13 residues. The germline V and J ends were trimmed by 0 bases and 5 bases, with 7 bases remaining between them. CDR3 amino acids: CASSVAGKDTQYI. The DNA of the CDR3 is TGTGCCAGCAGCGTAGCGGGTAAAGATACGCAGTATATT.